Following are 2 T cell receptor beta chains from one sample sequenced in a study of blood T cells in healthy people across ages. For the second PCR, which ran for 7 to 11 cycles, a sample-barcoded 5' primer and a J-beta primer mix were used. MiXCR, applied by TCRdb to the 5' RACE reads, yields one record per CDR3 protein. The profile covers about 1.5 million distinct CDR3 sequences, with approximately 42% appearing a single time and just over 4% taken by the ten largest. Input material: blood. These receptors came from a young woman in good health.

This clonotype was recorded many times. The V and J genes are TRBV11-2 and TRBJ2-4; the D gene could be TRBD1 or TRBD2 (6 bases each). CDR1 is SGHAT, CDR2 FQNNGV, per germline. The V and J ends lost 4 bases and 1 base respectively, with 11 bases between them. This CDR3 has 15 amino acids. This CDR3 is CASSSPGAAKNIQYF. Here the CDR3 DNA reads TGTGCCAGCAGCTCCCCGGGGGCGGCCAAAAACATTCAGTACTTC.

This clonotype turned up a few times. The chain links TRBV6-5 to TRBJ2-7; TRBD1 aligns across 7 bases. Per the germline V gene, CDR1 is MNHEY and CDR2 is SVGAGI. Germline trimming cut 6 bases from V and 6 bases from J; bases unmatched to any gene: 8. CDR3 size: 13 residues. CDR3: CASRQGQSLEQYF. CDR3 coding DNA: TGTGCCAGCAGACAGGGACAGTCCCTCGAGCAGTACTTC.